This T cell receptor beta chain stems from a study of control samples from healthy donors and cancer patients. The germline V and J ends were trimmed by 5 bases and 2 bases, with 16 bases remaining between them. The CDR3 runs to 16 residues. The V gene's germline CDR1 is SGHTA and CDR2 FQGNSA. Using immunoSEQ multiplex PCR, the repertoire was profiled, and TCRdb retains in-frame clones only, with some absent. Found here are 170,000 or so clones, 85% to 95% of them singletons; the top ten hold over 6.5%. The sample was blood. The rearrangement uses TRBV7-2 and TRBJ2-1; D unresolved. The TCR was taken from a woman between 40 and 50 years old in good health. The CDR3, as DNA: TGTGCCAGCAGCCCGCAAATGGGGTTCACCTACAATGAGCAGTTCTTC. It codes for CASSPQMGFTYNEQFF.